This T cell receptor (beta chain) was recorded in a study of neoadjuvant anti-PD-1 for oral cavity cancer. Study summary: Around day 43, patients without progression received a fourth nivolumab dose before surgery.

Germline loops: CDR1 SGHVS, CDR2 FNYEAQ. Trimming stripped 1 base from V and 2 bases from J, with 14 bases between. The CDR3 totals 16 residues. Patients were newly diagnosed with stage II-IVA oral cavity squamous cell carcinoma without prior systemic or radiation treatment. Data came from immunoSEQ multiplex PCR; TCRdb stores just in-frame clones and leaves some out. The profile covers around 17,000 clones, with about 64% appearing a single time and around 2.7% taken by the ten largest. As regards this clone: Its antigen is still unknown.

Study results and caveats: Higher pretreatment blood Treg/Th17 ratios correlated with higher pretreatment blood and lower post-treatment tumor TCRbeta clonality. Each response group had just a few patients in TCR analyses.

Sequenced material: PBMCs, taken before nivolumab (anti-PD-1) treatment. This TCR was recovered from a person between 35 and 79 years old with oral cavity squamous cell carcinoma. The chain has TRBV7-6 and TRBJ2-5; perhaps TRBD1 as D (5 bases). Here the CDR3 reads CASSLESRKGQETQYF. The CDR3 nucleotides are TGTGCCAGCAGCTTAGAGTCGAGGAAGGGGCAAGAGACCCAGTACTTC.